The rows below give T cell receptor beta chains drawn from one sample of a study of identifying expanded T cells in peripheral blood. Sequenced by immunoSEQ multiplex PCR; TCRdb stores in-frame clones only, minus some. The table has tens of thousands of clones, approximately 88% seen once. The sequencing input was blood. The receptor source for this set is a person aged 18 to 75 in good health. The CDR3 runs from the conserved cysteine through the conserved F or W. Each record gives: V gene, J gene, clone size, D gene, CDR3 length, CDR3 DNA, CDR3 protein. D genes are given only for firm matches. For some rows the clone size is stated as once, few or many, or as a class when expanded; others skip it.

TRBV5-1	TRBJ1-1	few	.	13	TGCGCCAGCAGGGAACCGGGGGACACTGAAGCTTTCTTT	CASREPGDTEAFF
TRBV11-3	TRBJ2-3	once	.	15	TGTGCCAGCAGCTTAGGCCGTTTAAGCACAGATACGCAGTATTTT	CASSLGRLSTDTQYF
TRBV19	TRBJ2-7	.	TRBD1	15	TGTGCCAGTACCTCAACCGGGACAGGGAACTACGAGCAGTACTTC	CASTSTGTGNYEQYF
TRBV19	TRBJ1-1	.	.	15	TGTGCCAGTAGTTACCGGGAATTAGCTGCCACTGAAGCTTTCTTT	CASSYRELAATEAFF
TRBV19	TRBJ1-4	.	.	17	TGTGCCAGTAGTAACCAGGCCCCTAGGGATGCGGGTGAAAAACTGTTTTTT	CASSNQAPRDAGEKLFF
TRBV5-4	TRBJ2-7	.	TRBD2	15	TGTGCCAGCAGCTTAGGGAGCGGGAGTCGGTACGAGCAGTACTTC	CASSLGSGSRYEQYF
TRBV6-5	TRBJ2-7	.	TRBD2	15	TGTGCCAGCACCGCCTCTAGCGGGCCCTCCTACGAGCAGTACTTC	CASTASSGPSYEQYF
TRBV5-1	TRBJ1-2	once	.	14	TGCGCCAGCAGCTTGGGATCCGGGAGCTATGGCTACACCTTC	CASSLGSGSYGYTF
TRBV9	TRBJ1-1	few	.	14	TGTGCCAGCAGCGTAGGCCCGGGAAACACTGAAGCTTTCTTT	CASSVGPGNTEAFF
TRBV5-4	TRBJ1-2	.	.	13	TGTGCCAGCAGCTTGTACATCCCGGGAGGCTACACCTTC	CASSLYIPGGYTF
TRBV29-1	TRBJ1-2	.	.	15	TGCAGCGGGCGAGTCCCGGGGGCCATTAACTATGGCTACACCTTC	CSGRVPGAINYGYTF
TRBV14	TRBJ1-5	.	.	17	TGTGCCAGCAGCCCGGGGACTGCCCGACGGGCGAATCAGCCCCAGCATTTT	CASSPGTARRANQPQHF
TRBV29-1	TRBJ2-5	once	TRBD1	16	TGCAGCGTCGGGACCTACAGGGGGGTCATACAAGAGACCCAGTACTTC	CSVGTYRGVIQETQYF
TRBV18	TRBJ2-5	.	TRBD1	13	TGTGCCAGCTCTCCGACAGGGCAAGAGACCCAGTACTTC	CASSPTGQETQYF
TRBV30	TRBJ1-2	.	.	12	TGTGCCTGGAGCCGGGACCGGGAGGGCTACACCTTC	CAWSRDREGYTF
TRBV2	TRBJ1-1	.	TRBD1	13	TGTGCCAGCAGGAGGACAGGGGGACCTGAAGCTTTCTTT	CASRRTGGPEAFF
TRBV30	TRBJ2-1	.	.	17	TGTGCCTGGAGTTTTAGCTTACTTGGGGACCCGTACAATGAGCAGTTCTTC	CAWSFSLLGDPYNEQFF
TRBV5-6	TRBJ2-1	.	TRBD1	15	TGTGCCAGCAGCTTGTTCGACAGGGTCCACAATGAGCAGTTCTTC	CASSLFDRVHNEQFF
TRBV5-4	TRBJ2-1	.	.	17	TGTGCCAGCAGCTTGGCCTCGCGGACGAGCTCCTACAATGAGCAGTTCTTC	CASSLASRTSSYNEQFF
TRBV6-1	TRBJ1-2	.	.	13	TGTGCCACCAACATCGGGGGGGCAGGTGGCTACACCTTC	CATNIGGAGGYTF
TRBV7-8	TRBJ2-3	.	TRBD2	17	TGTGCCAGCAGCACCCGACTAGCGGGGGGGCGGGGAGATACGCAGTATTTT	CASSTRLAGGRGDTQYF
TRBV5-1	TRBJ2-6	.	.	17	TGCGCCAGCAGCTTGCTAGCAGGTCGAACTGGGGCCAACGTCCTGACTTTC	CASSLLAGRTGANVLTF
TRBV2	TRBJ1-5	.	TRBD1	18	TGTGCCAGCAGTGAAACCCCGGACAGGGTTATGAGCAATCAGCCCCAGCATTTT	CASSETPDRVMSNQPQHF
TRBV6-1	TRBJ1-5	.	.	14	TGTGCCAGCTGTGAAAGAAATAGCAATCAGCCCCAGCATTTT	CASCERNSNQPQHF
TRBV2	TRBJ2-2	.	TRBD1	15	TGTGCCAGCAGTGTACAGGGGGCAGACACCGGGGAGCTGTTTTTT	CASSVQGADTGELFF
TRBV4-1	TRBJ2-7	.	TRBD1	14	TGCGCCAGCAGCCAAGATCCGACAGGGATCGAGCAGTACTTC	CASSQDPTGIEQYF
TRBV13	TRBJ2-2	.	.	12	TGTGCCAGCAGCTTAGGGCCCGGGGAGCTGTTTTTT	CASSLGPGELFF
TRBV30	TRBJ1-1	.	.	12	TGTGCCTGGAAACAGATCTACACTGAAGCTTTCTTT	CAWKQIYTEAFF
TRBV5-1	TRBJ1-6	few	.	15	TGCGCCAGCAGCCGCAAGACAAAGGCGGATTCACCCCTCCACTTT	CASSRKTKADSPLHF
TRBV5-1	TRBJ1-5	.	.	14	TGCGCCAGCAGCGATGGGGTGGGCAATCAGCCCCAGCATTTT	CASSDGVGNQPQHF